This TCR beta chain was identified during a study of blood T cells in healthy people across ages. CDR1 and CDR2 (germline): SGHTA, FQGNSA. The germline V and J ends were trimmed by 6 bases and 1 base, with 20 bases remaining between them. The CDR3 consists of 17 residues. Then a second PCR, running about 6 to 12 cycles, was carried out with a sample-barcoded 5' primer and a J-beta primer mix. TCRdb fed the 5' RACE reads into MiXCR, producing one record per CDR3 protein. Of almost 800,000 distinct CDR3 sequences listed, nearly 60% are singletons. The chain joins TRBV7-2 to TRBJ2-3; D gene ambiguous. This TCR was sampled from a man in his thirties or forties in good health. Sequences were obtained from blood. The CDR3 DNA follows: TGTGCCAGCAGAGTAGAATTGTTTAGTTCTCGCACAGATACGCAGTATTTT. It is translated as CASRVELFSSRTDTQYF.